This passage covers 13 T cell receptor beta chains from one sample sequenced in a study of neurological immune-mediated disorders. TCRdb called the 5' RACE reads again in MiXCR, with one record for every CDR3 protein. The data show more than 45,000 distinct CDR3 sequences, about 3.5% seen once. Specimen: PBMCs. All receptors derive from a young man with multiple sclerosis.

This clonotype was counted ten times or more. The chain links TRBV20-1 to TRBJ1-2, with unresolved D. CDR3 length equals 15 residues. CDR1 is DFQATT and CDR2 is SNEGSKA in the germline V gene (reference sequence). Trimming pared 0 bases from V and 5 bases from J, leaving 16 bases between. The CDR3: CSARDPGPRTYGYTF. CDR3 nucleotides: TGCAGTGCTAGAGACCCAGGACCGCGGACTTATGGCTACACCTTC.

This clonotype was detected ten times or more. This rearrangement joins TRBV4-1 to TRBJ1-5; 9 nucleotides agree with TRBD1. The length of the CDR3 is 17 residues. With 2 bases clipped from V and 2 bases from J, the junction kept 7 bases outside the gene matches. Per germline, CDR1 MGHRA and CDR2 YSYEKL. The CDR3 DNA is TGCGCCAGCAGCCAACCTGACAGGGGGAGCGGCAATCAGCCCCAGCATTTT. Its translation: CASSQPDRGSGNQPQHF.

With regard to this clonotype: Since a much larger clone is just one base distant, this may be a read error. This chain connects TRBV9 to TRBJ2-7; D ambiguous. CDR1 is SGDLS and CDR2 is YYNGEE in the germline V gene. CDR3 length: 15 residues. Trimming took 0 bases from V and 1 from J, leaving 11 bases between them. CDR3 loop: CASSVEGKGSYEQYF. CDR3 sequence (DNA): TGTGCCAGCAGCGTAGAAGGAAAGGGTTCCTACGAGCAGTACTTC.

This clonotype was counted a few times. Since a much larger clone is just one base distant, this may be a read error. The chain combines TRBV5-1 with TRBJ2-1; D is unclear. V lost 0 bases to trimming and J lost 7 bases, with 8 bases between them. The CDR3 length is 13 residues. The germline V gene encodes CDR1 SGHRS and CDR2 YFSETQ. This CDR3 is CASSLGKWNEQFF. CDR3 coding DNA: TGCGCCAGCAGCTTGGGAAAGTGGAATGAGCAGTTCTTC. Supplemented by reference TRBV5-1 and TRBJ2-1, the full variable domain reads KAGVTQTPRYLIKTRGQQVTLSCSPISGHRSVSWYQQTPGQGLQFLFEYFSETQRNKGNFPGRFSGRQFSNSRSEMNVSTLELGDSALYLCASSLGKWNEQFFGPGTRLTVL.

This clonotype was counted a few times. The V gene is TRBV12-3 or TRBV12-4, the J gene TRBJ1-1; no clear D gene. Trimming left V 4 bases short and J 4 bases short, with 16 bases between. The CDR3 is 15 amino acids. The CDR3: CASSSAGRSSTEAFF. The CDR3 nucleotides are TGTGCCAGCAGTTCAGCAGGTAGGAGTAGCACTGAAGCTTTCTTT.

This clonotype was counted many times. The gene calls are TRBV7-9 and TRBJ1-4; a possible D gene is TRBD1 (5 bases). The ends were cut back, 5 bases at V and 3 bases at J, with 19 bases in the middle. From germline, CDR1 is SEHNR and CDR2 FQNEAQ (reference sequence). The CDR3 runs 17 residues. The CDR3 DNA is TGTGCCAGCAGCCTCCCCCTACAGGATGCGGCTAATGAAAAACTGTTTTTT. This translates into CASSLPLQDAANEKLFF.

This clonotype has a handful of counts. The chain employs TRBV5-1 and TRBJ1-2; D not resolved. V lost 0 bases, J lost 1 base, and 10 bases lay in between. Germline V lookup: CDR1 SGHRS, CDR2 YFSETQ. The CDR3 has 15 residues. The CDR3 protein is CASSLDGRSNYGYTF. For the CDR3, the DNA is TGCGCCAGCAGCTTGGATGGCAGGAGTAACTATGGCTACACCTTC.

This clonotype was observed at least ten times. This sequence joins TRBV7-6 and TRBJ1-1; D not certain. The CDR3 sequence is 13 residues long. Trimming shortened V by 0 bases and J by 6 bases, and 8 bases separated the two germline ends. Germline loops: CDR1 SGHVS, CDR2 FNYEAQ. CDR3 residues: CASSLAAYSEAFF. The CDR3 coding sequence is TGTGCCAGCAGCTTAGCGGCGTACTCTGAAGCTTTCTTT.

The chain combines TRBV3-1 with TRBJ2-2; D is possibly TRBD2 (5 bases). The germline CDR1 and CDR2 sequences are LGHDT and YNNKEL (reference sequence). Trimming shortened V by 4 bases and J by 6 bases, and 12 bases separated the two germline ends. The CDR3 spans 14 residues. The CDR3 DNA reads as TGTGCCAGCAGCCGGTCCGAGGGAGCCGGGGAGCTGTTTTTT. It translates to CASSRSEGAGELFF.

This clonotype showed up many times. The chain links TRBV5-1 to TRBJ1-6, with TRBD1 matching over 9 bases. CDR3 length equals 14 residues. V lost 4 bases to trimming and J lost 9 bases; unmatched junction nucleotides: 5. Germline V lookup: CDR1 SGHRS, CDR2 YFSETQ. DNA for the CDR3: TGCGCCAGCAGCCCGGGACAGGGCAGTTCACCCCTCCACTTT. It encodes CASSPGQGSSPLHF.

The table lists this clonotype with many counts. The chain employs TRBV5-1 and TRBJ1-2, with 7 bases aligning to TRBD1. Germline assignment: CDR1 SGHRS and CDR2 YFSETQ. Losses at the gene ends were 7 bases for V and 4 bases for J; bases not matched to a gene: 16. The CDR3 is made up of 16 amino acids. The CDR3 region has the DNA TGCGCCAGCTCCCTTGTCGACAGGGAGGGTTCCTATGGCTACACCTTC. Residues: CASSLVDREGSYGYTF.

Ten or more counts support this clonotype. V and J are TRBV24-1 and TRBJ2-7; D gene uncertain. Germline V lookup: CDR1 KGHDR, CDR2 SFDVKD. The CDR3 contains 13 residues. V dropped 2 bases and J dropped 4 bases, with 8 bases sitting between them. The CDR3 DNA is TGTGCCACCAGTGATTCCCTGGGGTACGAGCAGTACTTC. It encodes CATSDSLGYEQYF.

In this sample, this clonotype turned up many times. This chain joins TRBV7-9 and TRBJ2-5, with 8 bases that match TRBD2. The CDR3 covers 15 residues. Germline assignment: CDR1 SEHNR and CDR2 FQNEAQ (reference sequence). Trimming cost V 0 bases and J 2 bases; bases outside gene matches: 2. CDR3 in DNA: TGTGCCAGCAGCTTAGCTAGCGGGGAACAAGAGACCCAGTACTTC. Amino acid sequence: CASSLASGEQETQYF.